What follows are 18 T cell receptor beta chains derived from one specimen sequenced in a study of blood T cell repertoires in COVID-19. The method was immunoSEQ multiplex PCR; TCRdb's version includes in-frame clones alone and lacks a portion of them. The table records fewer than 35,000 clones, approximately 90% of them present only once. Sequencing was performed on peripheral blood. These receptors all stem from a man aged 45 to 65 with active or convalescent COVID-19.

The rearrangement uses TRBV28 and TRBJ2-5; D perhaps matches TRBD2 (6 bases). V lost 1 base and J lost 11, with 17 bases in between. Per the germline V gene, CDR1 is MDHEN and CDR2 is SYDVKM. The CDR3 has 14 amino acids. CDR3: CASSLFSTIGGQYF. Written as DNA, the CDR3 is TGTGCCAGCAGTTTATTCAGCACCATTGGGGGGCAGTACTTC.

The gene calls are TRBV28 and TRBJ1-1; D is uncertain. Trimming took off 3 bases at V and 2 bases at J, with 13 bases between the two ends. Germline CDR1 reads MDHEN; CDR2 reads SYDVKM. The CDR3 runs to 15 residues. The CDR3 sequence is CASSLYKPVNTEAFF. The CDR3, as DNA: TGTGCCAGCAGTTTGTATAAGCCTGTAAACACTGAAGCTTTCTTT.

The genes are TRBV7-2 and TRBJ2-3; D might be TRBD1 (5 bases). The ends were cut back, 1 base at V and 0 bases at J, with 14 bases in the middle. Germline CDR1 is SGHTA and CDR2 is FQGNSA. There are 17 residues in the CDR3. The DNA for the CDR3 is TGTGCCAGCAGCTTAGGTGCCAGGGCGTCAAGCACAGATACGCAGTATTTT. It translates to CASSLGARASSTDTQYF.

This chain links TRBV19 with TRBJ1-1; D not resolved. Germline CDR1 reads LNHDA; CDR2 reads SQIVND (reference sequence). The CDR3 has 14 residues. Trimming shortened V by 4 bases and J by 4 bases, and 13 bases separated the two germline ends. Here the CDR3 DNA reads TGTGCCAGTAGTACCCCCGTCGGGGTCACTGAAGCTTTCTTT. Amino acids: CASSTPVGVTEAFF.

V and J are TRBV7-6 and TRBJ2-5; a possible D gene is TRBD2 (5 bases). Germline V gene data show CDR1 as SGHVS and CDR2 as FNYEAQ. This CDR3 comprises 15 residues. Trimming stripped 5 bases from V and 2 bases from J, with 15 bases between. In DNA form, the CDR3 reads TGTGCCAGCAGCCCCTGGGTAGCGTATCAAGAGACCCAGTACTTC. It yields the protein CASSPWVAYQETQYF.

This sequence joins TRBV9 and TRBJ2-1, with 9 bases fitting TRBD2. The length of the CDR3 is 15 residues. Germline-derived CDR1 and CDR2 are SGDLS and YYNGEE. Germline trimming cut 0 bases from V and 4 bases from J; bases unmatched to any gene: 2. The CDR3 DNA is TGTGCCAGCAGCGTAGGGACTAGCGAGTACAATGAGCAGTTCTTC. This translates into CASSVGTSEYNEQFF.

The rearrangement links TRBV10-1 to TRBJ2-5, with D maybe TRBD1 (6 bases). CDR1 and CDR2 (germline): WNHNN, SYGVQD (reference sequence). V lost 6 bases and J 2 bases, leaving 10 bases between the germline ends. The CDR3 consists of 13 residues. Here the CDR3 reads CASSRDTQETQYF. The CDR3 nucleotides read TGCGCCAGCAGCCGGGACACTCAAGAGACCCAGTACTTC.

The V and J genes are TRBV2 and TRBJ1-6; 7 bases align to TRBD1. Germline loops: CDR1 SNHLY, CDR2 FYNNEI. The CDR3 has 16 residues. J was trimmed by 1 base and V by 9 bases; bases with no gene match: 9. The DNA of the CDR3 is TGTGCCAGTACAGGGGCCTTACTTTCCTATAATTCACCCCTCCACTTT. Translation gives CASTGALLSYNSPLHF.

The chain couples TRBV28 to TRBJ1-1, with TRBD1 as a possible D gene (5 bases). Trimming took off 7 bases at V and 0 bases at J, with 12 bases between the two ends. The germline V gene has CDR1 MDHEN and CDR2 SYDVKM. CDR3 length equals 14 residues. CDR3 nucleotide sequence: TGTGCCAGCACCGTTGACAGCATGAACACTGAAGCTTTCTTT. Encoded protein: CASTVDSMNTEAFF.

This sequence joins TRBV5-6 and TRBJ1-1; D perhaps matches TRBD1 (6 bases). Germline CDR1 reads SGHDT; CDR2 reads YYEEEE. The V end lost 3 bases, the J end lost 4 bases, and 16 bases lay between the germline ends. This CDR3 contains 15 residues. The DNA for the CDR3 is TGTGCCAGCAGCTCCGTCAAACAGGGTGGCACTGAAGCTTTCTTT. Protein: CASSSVKQGGTEAFF.

The chain uses TRBV28 and TRBJ2-1; 11 positions agree with TRBD2. Germline trimming cut 0 bases from V and 8 bases from J; bases unmatched to any gene: 15. CDR3 length: 19 residues. CDR1 and CDR2 from the germline V gene are MDHEN and SYDVKM. In DNA, the CDR3 is TGTGCCAGCAGTTTATGGCTGGGAATAGCGGGAGGGCACCGGGATGAGCAGTTCTTC. It yields the protein CASSLWLGIAGGHRDEQFF.

The J gene is TRBJ1-4, the V gene TRBV28, with a tentative D call TRBD1 (5 bases). CDR3 size: 15 residues. Between the trimmed V and J ends, which lost 6 bases and 1 base, there was a span of 12 bases. Germline CDR1 MDHEN, CDR2 SYDVKM. The CDR3 loop reads CASRIGGETNEKLFF. CDR3 bases: TGTGCCAGCAGGATCGGGGGGGAAACTAATGAAAAACTGTTTTTT.

The chain uses TRBV28 and TRBJ2-1; TRBD1 matches 8 bases. CDR1 is MDHEN and CDR2 is SYDVKM in the germline V gene. V dropped 5 bases and J dropped 8; count of bases not matched to a gene: 11. CDR3 length equals 15 residues. The CDR3 nucleotides are TGTGCCAGCAGTCCCGGACAGGGAGGTCACGATGAGCAGTTCTTC. Translating gives CASSPGQGGHDEQFF.

This clone is medium-sized (0.01 to 0.1%) within its sample. V and J are TRBV28 and TRBJ1-5; 8 bases are a match to TRBD1. Germline CDR1 is MDHEN and CDR2 is SYDVKM. This CDR3 is built from 20 residues. With V trimmed by 4 bases and J by 0 bases, 17 bases remained unmatched. The CDR3 loop is CASSSVSRGRLRSSNQPQHF. DNA for the CDR3: TGTGCCAGCAGTTCGGTTTCCAGGGGGCGTTTACGATCTAGCAATCAGCCCCAGCATTTT.

This chain joins TRBV18 and TRBJ2-3; 9 positions agree with TRBD1. Per germline, CDR1 KGHSH and CDR2 LQKENI. J lost 3 bases, V lost 2 bases, and 3 bases had no gene match. The length of the CDR3 is 15 residues. The DNA for the CDR3 is TGTGCCAGCTCACCAAGACAGGGGGAAACAGATACGCAGTATTTT. Amino acid sequence: CASSPRQGETDTQYF.

The chain is built from TRBV15 and TRBJ2-5, with 9 bases that match TRBD1. The V and J ends lost 5 bases and 5 bases, in that order; junction bases with no gene match: 9. This CDR3 comprises 15 residues. Per germline, CDR1 LNHNV and CDR2 YYDKDF (reference sequence). The CDR3: CATSVWDRDIETQYF. The CDR3 bases are TGTGCCACCAGCGTTTGGGACAGGGATATCGAGACCCAGTACTTC. Full variable domain (rest looked up from reference TRBV15 and TRBJ2-5): DAMVIQNPRYQVTQFGKPVTLSCSQTLNHNVMYWYQQKSSQAPKLLFHYYDKDFNNEADTPDNFQSRRPNTSFCFLDIRSPGLGDTAMYLCATSVWDRDIETQYFGPGTRLLVL.

The chain recombines TRBV6-5 with TRBJ2-7; tentatively, D is TRBD1 (6 bases). Germline loops: CDR1 MNHEY, CDR2 SVGAGI. V lost 0 bases to trimming and J lost 4 bases, with 10 bases between them. The CDR3 is made up of 14 amino acids. For the CDR3, the DNA is TGTGCCAGCAGTTACTCGGGACATCCATACGAGCAGTACTTC. Encoded protein: CASSYSGHPYEQYF.

In its sample, this clone was seen a few times. The chain couples TRBV5-1 to TRBJ2-3; a possible D gene is TRBD2 (5 bases). The CDR3 has 14 amino acids. V gave up 0 bases and J gave up 4 bases, with 9 bases separating them. CDR1 and CDR2 from the germline V gene are SGHRS and YFSETQ. CDR3 sequence reads: CASSLEGSSDTQYF. The CDR3 DNA follows: TGCGCCAGCAGCTTGGAAGGGAGCTCAGATACGCAGTATTTT.